This T cell receptor beta chain was documented in a study of CD8 T cells in Susac syndrome. The RNA, about 0.45 to 1 ug, was put through reverse transcription using random hexamers. TCR beta CDR3 was amplified by immunoSEQ multiplex PCR. This amplification extended across 54 Vbeta and 13 Jbeta segments. Using its own MiXCR run on the immunoSEQ multiplex PCR reads, TCRdb lists one record per CDR3 protein. Of roughly 110,000 distinct CDR3 sequences listed, approximately 94% are singletons. The sample consisted of CD8+ T cells from PBMCs. This receptor was identified in a human donor with Susac syndrome.

The CDR3 sequence: CSVRPGQGQSRGSYEQYF. The CDR3 DNA sequence: TGCAGCGTTCGCCCGGGACAGGGGCAATCGAGGGGCTCCTACGAGCAGTACTTC. V gene TRBV29-1 combines with J gene TRBJ2-7, with TRBD1 matching over 10 bases. The germline V gene encodes CDR1 SQVTM and CDR2 ANQGSEA. CDR3 length: 18 amino acids. Unmatched junction bases numbered 16, after V lost 5 bases and J lost 0 bases.